The T cell receptor (beta chain) under discussion was sequenced for a study of cytomegalovirus exposure and HLA in healthy donors. Regarding the study as a whole: Usually a TCR sequence was rare, but some public TCRs were found in many donors. It was confirmed in vitro that a few of the CMV-associated chains were specific for CMV antigens.

TCRdb's table, derived via immunoSEQ multiplex PCR, lists solely in-frame clones and lacks some. The sample yields 99,000 or so clones, more than 85% seen once. A single count supports this clone. Its antigen is unidentified. The TCR sequence derives from a woman aged 18-29 years in good health and CMV-seropositive. Sequences were obtained from PBMCs.

CDR3 nucleotides: TGTGCCAGCAGCTTGGTATCATGGGCTGGCTACACCTTC. Translated: CASSLVSWAGYTF. The chain employs TRBV5-6 and TRBJ1-2, with D hard to call. The CDR3 runs 13 residues. V was cut by 0 bases and J by 7 bases, with 10 bases left in between. Per germline, CDR1 SGHDT and CDR2 YYEEEE.